A single sample gave rise to the 27 T cell receptor beta chains below, sequenced in a study of PD-1 blockade in mismatch repair-deficient tumors. The assay was immunoSEQ multiplex PCR, and TCRdb's table has in-frame clones only and misses some. Of 70,000 to 90,000 clones listed, approximately 80% are singletons. Sequencing used peripheral blood, obtained 44 weeks after starting pembrolizumab. All receptors come from an adult with mismatch repair-deficient cancer.

The chain has TRBV11-2 and TRBJ2-1; TRBD2 matches 11 bases. The CDR3 covers 14 residues. CDR1 is SGHAT and CDR2 is FQNNGV in the germline V gene. V was pared by 4 bases and J by 10 bases, with 6 bases of the junction left unmatched. In DNA, the CDR3 is TGTGCCAGCAGCTCTCCGGGACTAGCGGACGAGCAGTTCTTC. It translates to CASSSPGLADEQFF.

The count of this clone is one. The chain uses TRBV19 and TRBJ2-1, with 9 nucleotides matching TRBD1. The germline V gene has CDR1 LNHDA and CDR2 SQIVND (reference sequence). V lost 6 bases and J lost 8; bases outside the gene matches: 11. This CDR3 region has 15 residues. The CDR3 is CASRAPGQGGHEQFF. CDR3 nucleotides: TGTGCCAGTAGGGCTCCGGGACAGGGAGGGCATGAGCAGTTCTTC.

The rearrangement joins TRBV7-3 to TRBJ2-3, with D possibly being TRBD2 (6 bases). This CDR3 region has 14 residues. V was shortened by 0 bases and J by 3 bases, with 7 bases between the two germline ends. Germline assignment: CDR1 SGHTA and CDR2 FQGTGA. The CDR3 loop is CASSLTGGTDTQYF. CDR3 bases: TGTGCCAGCAGCTTAACGGGAGGAACAGATACGCAGTATTTT.

The V and J genes are TRBV6-6 and TRBJ2-7, with a weak D call TRBD2 (5 bases). Trimming shortened V by 7 bases and J by 5 bases, and 18 bases separated the two germline ends. This CDR3 region has 14 residues. Germline values: CDR1 MNHNY, CDR2 SVGAGI (reference sequence). DNA for the CDR3: TGTGCCAGCAAGACACAGAAGACTACCAACGAGCAGTACTTC. Amino acids: CASKTQKTTNEQYF.

V gene TRBV15 combines with J gene TRBJ1-5; 8 bases match TRBD1. The CDR3 is 14 amino acids. J gave up 4 bases and V 3 bases, and 2 bases lay outside the gene matches. CDR1 and CDR2 (germline): LNHNV, YYDKDF (reference sequence). The CDR3 reads CATSRWTGNQPQHF. CDR3 coding DNA: TGTGCCACCAGCAGGTGGACAGGGAATCAGCCCCAGCATTTT.

The chain combines TRBV10-2 with TRBJ2-1; TRBD2 matches at 10 bases. Trimming removed 7 bases from V and 4 bases from J; junction bases left unmatched: 1. Germline CDR1 WSHSY, CDR2 SAAADI. CDR3 length: 13 residues. Here the CDR3 DNA reads TGCGCCAGCACTAGCGGGAGATACAATGAGCAGTTCTTC. Its protein product is CASTSGRYNEQFF.

The chain joins TRBV10-3 to TRBJ1-2; 7 nucleotides align to TRBD1. The ends lost 6 bases at V and 8 bases at J; junction bases unmatched: 6. CDR1 and CDR2 (germline): ENHRY, SYGVKD. There are 12 residues in the CDR3. CDR3: CAISLTGDGYTF. CDR3 nucleotides: TGTGCCATCAGCCTTACAGGGGACGGCTACACCTTC.

This clone was recorded only once. The chain links TRBV5-6 to TRBJ2-3, with 7 bases that match TRBD2. Germline CDR1 is SGHDT and CDR2 is YYEEEE. The V segment lost 3 bases and the J segment 2 bases; nucleotides outside the gene matches: 12. The CDR3 extends over 17 amino acids. Written as DNA, the CDR3 is TGTGCCAGCAGCTATCCCCCCGGGCTAGCGGCCACAGATACGCAGTATTTT. It codes for CASSYPPGLAATDTQYF.

DNA for the CDR3: TGTGCCAGCAGCGACTCTACAGGAGAGACCCAGTACTTC. Encoded protein: CASSDSTGETQYF. The rearrangement uses TRBV2 and TRBJ2-5, with D possibly being TRBD1 (5 bases). Germline values: CDR1 SNHLY, CDR2 FYNNEI. This CDR3 is 13 amino acids long. Trimming took off 6 bases at V and 4 bases at J, with 12 bases between the two ends.

This clone turned up a few times. The chain employs TRBV30 and TRBJ2-3; 9 positions match TRBD1. Trimming took 3 bases from V and 6 from J; bases not matched to a gene: 10. This CDR3 is 15 amino acids long. Germline CDR1 is GTSNPN and CDR2 is SVGIG (reference sequence). The CDR3 here is CAWSLGDRAWDTQYF. CDR3 in DNA: TGTGCCTGGAGCCTCGGGGACAGGGCCTGGGATACGCAGTATTTT.

The V call is TRBV2, the J call TRBJ2-1; 8 nucleotides align to TRBD1. The CDR3 length is 15 residues. V dropped 4 bases and J dropped 3; count of bases not matched to a gene: 5. The germline gives CDR1 SNHLY, CDR2 FYNNEI. The CDR3 DNA sequence: TGTGCCAGCAGTGTTAGCAGGGGGCTCTACAATGAGCAGTTCTTC. It specifies CASSVSRGLYNEQFF.

The V call is TRBV27, the J call TRBJ1-1; unclear D gene. The CDR3 has 11 residues. Between the trimmed V and J ends, which lost 6 bases and 4 bases, there was a span of 6 bases. Germline V gives CDR1 MNHEY, CDR2 SMNVEV (reference sequence). DNA for the CDR3: TGTGCCAGCAGGATGGGCACTGAAGCTTTCTTT. As protein: CASRMGTEAFF.

The gene calls are TRBV5-6 and TRBJ2-7; D might be TRBD1 (5 bases). Germline loops: CDR1 SGHDT, CDR2 YYEEEE. Trimming removed 0 bases at V and 5 bases at J, with 9 bases between. The CDR3 sequence is 13 residues long. The CDR3 sequence: CASSLGGVNEQYF. CDR3 sequence (DNA): TGTGCCAGCAGCTTGGGGGGCGTCAACGAGCAGTACTTC.

The chain recombines TRBV7-9 with TRBJ2-1; TRBD2 aligns across 7 bases. Germline CDR1 is SEHNR and CDR2 is FQNEAQ (reference sequence). There are 14 residues in the CDR3. Trimming took 5 bases from V and 2 from J; bases not matched to a gene: 3. The CDR3 spells CASSRSGTYNEQFF. The CDR3 DNA follows: TGTGCCAGCAGCAGGAGCGGGACCTACAATGAGCAGTTCTTC.

V usage is TRBV11-3 and J usage is TRBJ2-1, with a tentative D call TRBD1 (5 bases). V was pared by 1 base and J by 0 bases, with 7 bases between. CDR3 length equals 15 residues. From germline, CDR1 is SGHNT and CDR2 YENEEA. CDR3 DNA: TGTGCCAGCAGCTTAGGGGGCCTCTCCTACAATGAGCAGTTCTTC. Translated: CASSLGGLSYNEQFF.

This chain joins TRBV11-2 and TRBJ2-3, with 14 bases lining up with TRBD2. Germline V gene lookup returns CDR1 SGHAT and CDR2 FQNNGV. CDR3 length equals 19 residues. Losses at the gene ends were 0 bases for V and 0 bases for J; bases not matched to a gene: 5. As DNA, the CDR3 is TGTGCCAGCAGCTTAGATGCGGGACTAGCGGGAGCGAGCACAGATACGCAGTATTTT. It encodes CASSLDAGLAGASTDTQYF. Together with reference TRBV11-2 and TRBJ2-3, the CDR3 gives the full variable domain: EAGVAQSPRYKIIEKRQSVAFWCNPISGHATLYWYQQILGQGPKLLIQFQNNGVVDDSQLPKDRFSAERLKGVDSTLKIQPAKLEDSAVYLCASSLDAGLAGASTDTQYFGPGTRLTVL.

In this sample, this clone turned up a few times. The chain couples TRBV2 to TRBJ2-7; TRBD2 matches at 7 bases. Germline V gene data show CDR1 as SNHLY and CDR2 as FYNNEI. J was trimmed by 5 bases and V by 6 bases; bases with no gene match: 4. This CDR3 region has 12 residues. The CDR3 sequence: CASRGGIHEQYF. The CDR3 region has the DNA TGTGCCAGCAGGGGAGGGATCCACGAGCAGTACTTC. The variable domain in full, completed from reference TRBV2 and TRBJ2-7, reads EPEVTQTPSHQVTQMGQEVILRCVPISNHLYFYWYRQILGQKVEFLVSFYNNEISEKSEIFDDQFSVERPDGSNFTLKIRSTKLEDSAMYFCASRGGIHEQYFGPGTRLTVT.

The chain carries TRBV6-4 and TRBJ2-3; 7 nucleotides agree with TRBD2. V was pared by 5 bases and J by 1 base, with 9 bases of the junction left unmatched. The CDR3 is 16 amino acids. Germline V gives CDR1 MRHNA, CDR2 SNTAGT. The CDR3 spells CASSPSGSGGTDTQYF. CDR3 DNA: TGTGCCAGCAGTCCCTCCGGGAGCGGGGGCACAGATACGCAGTATTTT.

This clone was counted a single time. The chain joins TRBV9 to TRBJ1-1; D gene ambiguous. CDR1 is SGDLS, CDR2 YYNGEE, per germline. Trimming stripped 0 bases from V and 3 bases from J, with 6 bases between. This CDR3 contains 13 residues. The CDR3 sequence is CASSVESDTEAFF. The CDR3 DNA reads as TGTGCCAGCAGCGTAGAATCCGACACTGAAGCTTTCTTT.

This clone has just a few counts. The V and J genes are TRBV7-9 and TRBJ2-7; 7 bases match TRBD1. Per germline, CDR1 SEHNR and CDR2 FQNEAQ (reference sequence). V lost 4 bases and J lost 6; bases outside the gene matches: 3. This CDR3 spans 12 amino acids. CDR3 loop: CASSYTGVEQYF. CDR3 sequence (DNA): TGTGCCAGCAGCTACACAGGGGTCGAGCAGTACTTC.

The chain uses TRBV19 and TRBJ1-2; 7 bases fit TRBD1. The germline V gene encodes CDR1 LNHDA and CDR2 SQIVND (reference sequence). Trimming took 10 bases from V and 0 from J; bases not matched to a gene: 5. The CDR3 totals 13 residues. CDR3 coding DNA: TGTGCCACCGCAGACAGGGCTAACTATGGCTACACCTTC. Translating it yields CATADRANYGYTF.

This clone was detected once. Given a much more abundant clone one base away, this may be a read error. This chain connects TRBV7-9 to TRBJ2-5, with 7 bases fitting TRBD1. The CDR3 totals 16 residues. Losses at the gene ends were 2 bases for V and 5 bases for J; bases not matched to a gene: 11. The germline V gene has CDR1 SEHNR and CDR2 FQNEAQ (reference sequence). The CDR3 loop is CASSLQNRGVMETQYF. The CDR3 nucleotides are TGTGCCAGCAGCTTACAGAACAGGGGCGTAATGGAGACCCAGTACTTC. Full variable domain (rest looked up from reference TRBV7-9 and TRBJ2-5): DTGVSQNPRHKITKRGQNVTFRCDPISEHNRLYWYRQTLGQGPEFLTYFQNEAQLEKSRLLSDRFSAERPKGSFSTLEIQRTEQGDSAMYLCASSLQNRGVMETQYFGPGTRLLVL.

This clone was recorded at least ten times. This sequence joins TRBV18 and TRBJ2-5, with D perhaps matching TRBD2 (6 bases). This CDR3 comprises 12 residues. Per germline, CDR1 KGHSH and CDR2 LQKENI. V was shortened by 3 bases and J by 6 bases, with 8 bases between the two germline ends. The chain's CDR3 is CASSPEGKTQYF. For the CDR3, the DNA is TGTGCCAGCTCACCGGAGGGAAAGACCCAGTACTTC.

The CDR3 bases are TGTGCCAGCTCACCGGGACCCAACCCCCATGGCTACACCTTC. It codes for CASSPGPNPHGYTF. The chain employs TRBV18 and TRBJ1-2, with D perhaps matching TRBD1 (5 bases). Trimming took 3 bases from V and 6 from J, leaving 14 bases between them. Per germline, CDR1 KGHSH and CDR2 LQKENI. There are 14 residues in the CDR3. Variable domain in full (rest from reference TRBV18 and TRBJ1-2): NAGVMQNPRHLVRRRGQEARLRCSPMKGHSHVYWYRQLPEEGLKFMVYLQKENIIDESGMPKERFSAEFPKEGPSILRIQQVVRGDSAAYFCASSPGPNPHGYTFGSGTRLTVV.

This clone was counted only a few times. The CDR3 DNA follows: TGCGCCAGCAGCCCCCAGGGGGGCGGCACTGAAGCTTTCTTT. Translating it yields CASSPQGGGTEAFF. This chain uses TRBV5-1 with TRBJ1-1; 7 bases agree with TRBD1. The CDR3 is made up of 14 amino acids. V gave up 4 bases and J gave up 4 bases; unmatched junction bases: 7. Germline V CDR1 and CDR2: SGHRS, YFSETQ.

The chain carries TRBV6-5 and TRBJ1-1, with a weak D call TRBD1 (5 bases). The V gene lost 8 bases and the J gene lost 5 bases, with 21 bases spanning the gap. Germline V lookup: CDR1 MNHEY, CDR2 SVGAGI. This CDR3 has 15 residues. This CDR3 is CASRPTFEKGTEAFF. DNA of the CDR3: TGTGCCAGCCGGCCGACTTTTGAGAAGGGGACTGAAGCTTTCTTT.

The chain employs TRBV5-6 and TRBJ1-1; D gene uncertain. The germline CDR1 and CDR2 sequences are SGHDT and YYEEEE. This CDR3 has 12 residues. V lost 0 bases, J lost 5 bases, and 5 bases lay in between. CDR3 bases: TGTGCCAGCAGCTTGGTAAGAACTGAAGCTTTCTTT. This translates into CASSLVRTEAFF.